This entry is about one T cell receptor (beta chain). What it binds is not known. The sample originates from a study of cytomegalovirus exposure and HLA in healthy donors. Findings of the study overall: Because they were indistinguishable, some V segments, including TRBV6-2 and TRBV6-3, were excluded. Near-uniform donor sequencing depth was presumed by presence/absence analyses. Most TCR beta V segments were productive about 90% or about 30% of the time in an earlier analysis.

The PCR used 60 Vbeta and 13 Jbeta primers. The method was immunoSEQ multiplex PCR; TCRdb's version includes in-frame clones alone and lacks a portion of them. The data contain about 190,000 clones, 60% to 80% of them singletons. The CDR3 contains 13 residues. V was cut by 6 bases and J by 1 base, with 9 bases left in between. In germline, CDR1 is MNHEY, CDR2 SVGAGI. Sequenced input: PBMCs. V gene TRBV6-5 combines with J gene TRBJ1-1; D gene unclear. The clonotype comes from a woman aged 25 to 45 in good health and CMV-seropositive. The CDR3 sequence: CASSYNENTEAFF. DNA of the CDR3: TGTGCCAGCAGCTATAATGAGAACACTGAAGCTTTCTTT.